Following are 10 T cell receptor beta chains from one sample sequenced in a study of cytomegalovirus exposure and HLA in healthy donors. The PCR was carried out with 60 Vbeta primers and 13 Jbeta primers. Sequenced by immunoSEQ multiplex PCR; TCRdb stores in-frame clones only, minus some. The sample consists of some 150,000 clones, approximately 80% of them appearing once. Sequenced material: PBMCs. Every receptor here comes from a male donor in good health and CMV-seronegative.

The chain carries TRBV7-2 and TRBJ1-1; D is unclear. The CDR3 length is 13 residues. Trimming pared 4 bases from V and 1 base from J, leaving 7 bases between. CDR1 is SGHTA, CDR2 FQGNSA, per germline. The CDR3 region is CASSSQRNTEAFF. For the CDR3, the DNA is TGTGCCAGCAGCTCACAGAGGAACACTGAAGCTTTCTTT. Based on the CDR3 plus reference TRBV7-2 and TRBJ1-1, the full variable domain is GAGVSQSPSNKVTEKGKDVELRCDPISGHTALYWYRQSLGQGLEFLIYFQGNSAPDKSGLPSDRFSAERTGGSVSTLTIQRTQQEDSAVYLCASSSQRNTEAFFGQGTRLTVV.

The V gene is TRBV7-2, the J gene TRBJ1-2; D is possibly TRBD1 (6 bases). The CDR3 has 16 amino acids. Trimming took off 5 bases at V and 2 bases at J, with 18 bases between the two ends. The germline CDR1 and CDR2 sequences are SGHTA and FQGNSA. DNA for the CDR3: TGTGCCAGCAGCACCTTCCTAAGACAGGAAAACTATGGCTACACCTTC. Its protein is CASSTFLRQENYGYTF.

The V gene is TRBV6-1, the J gene TRBJ1-6, with D perhaps matching TRBD1 (5 bases). The CDR3 sequence is 16 residues long. V lost 3 bases, J lost 1 base, and 10 bases lay in between. Germline V CDR1 and CDR2: MNHNS, SASEGT. CDR3: CASSDRGGSYNSPLHF. CDR3 nucleotide sequence: TGTGCCAGCAGTGATAGGGGAGGGTCCTATAATTCACCCCTCCACTTT.

The sample holds a few counts of this clone. J is TRBJ2-2 and V is TRBV7-9, with 7 bases lining up with TRBD1. Per the germline V gene, CDR1 is SEHNR and CDR2 is FQNEAQ (reference sequence). There are 16 residues in the CDR3. J was trimmed by 5 bases and V by 5 bases; bases with no gene match: 11. CDR3 sequence: CASSQTTGRGTGELFF. The DNA of the CDR3 is TGTGCCAGCAGCCAAACGACAGGGCGTGGAACCGGGGAGCTGTTTTTT.

This clone was recorded a few times. J is TRBJ1-2 and V is TRBV6-6, with unresolved D. The CDR3 runs to 11 residues. CDR1 and CDR2 (germline): MNHNY, SVGAGI (reference sequence). Trimming removed 5 bases from V and 7 bases from J, with 8 bases in between. The CDR3 region is CASSQDSGYTF. The CDR3 bases are TGTGCCAGCAGTCAGGACTCTGGCTACACCTTC.

V usage is TRBV6-1 and J usage is TRBJ2-1; 14 bases are a match to TRBD2. V shed 4 bases and J 4 bases; nucleotides not matched to a gene: 0. CDR1 and CDR2 (germline): MNHNS, SASEGT. The CDR3 is 15 residues long. The CDR3 nucleotides read TGTGCCAGCAGTGGACTAGCGGGGGGGTACAATGAGCAGTTCTTC. This encodes CASSGLAGGYNEQFF.

The CDR3 is CASSQWTGGSTNEKLFF. The CDR3 nucleotides are TGTGCCAGCAGCCAATGGACAGGGGGCTCGACTAATGAAAAACTGTTTTTT. V gene TRBV4-2 combines with J gene TRBJ1-4; TRBD1 matches at 11 bases. Germline V lookup: CDR1 LGHNA, CDR2 YNFKEQ. This CDR3 is built from 17 residues. Trimming took 2 bases from V and 2 from J; bases not matched to a gene: 4.

This clone was found a few times. This chain connects TRBV7-8 to TRBJ1-2, with 8 bases that match TRBD1. Trimming removed 5 bases from V and 8 bases from J; junction bases left unmatched: 10. Germline loops: CDR1 SGHVS, CDR2 FQNEAQ. The CDR3 sequence is 14 residues long. The CDR3 region has the DNA TGTGCCAGCAGCCACGGACAGGGATCTTTGGGCTACACCTTC. This sequence encodes CASSHGQGSLGYTF.

This clone appeared a single time. The chain recombines TRBV28 with TRBJ2-2, with a tentative D call TRBD1 (6 bases). Germline V gene sequence: CDR1 MDHEN, CDR2 SYDVKM. V dropped 2 bases and J dropped 8 bases, with 15 bases sitting between them. This CDR3 is built from 15 residues. CDR3 in DNA: TGTGCCAGCAGTTTAAAACAGGGTGGGGCGGGGGAGCTGTTTTTT. This gives the protein CASSLKQGGAGELFF.

The gene calls are TRBV6-5 and TRBJ2-3, with D maybe TRBD2 (6 bases). Germline loops: CDR1 MNHEY, CDR2 SVGAGI. The CDR3 contains 15 residues. V was trimmed by 5 bases and J by 2 bases, leaving 14 bases between them. The CDR3 reads CASSPFGGSTDTQYF. CDR3 in DNA: TGTGCCAGCAGTCCTTTTGGGGGGTCCACAGATACGCAGTATTTT.